These T cell receptor beta chains were read from a single sample in a study of shared clonotypes between healthy human individuals. Produced via immunoSEQ multiplex PCR; TCRdb's table is partial and in-frame only. This table holds about 1.1 million clones, 70% to 80% found once. The specimen sequenced was memory CD4+ T cells from PBMCs. Source of these receptors: a man aged 18 to 30 in good health. Some clones in this sample may be carry-over from other donors' samples. Both conserved end residues are part of each CDR3.

j_call: TRBJ2-1; v_call: TRBV5-1; cdr3_aa: CASMGGDLYNEQFF
j_call: TRBJ2-5; v_call: TRBV5-4; cdr3_aa: CASSLEGLAGGQETQYF
j_call: TRBJ1-4; v_call: TRBV28; cdr3_aa: CASSRPGTGLEKLFF
j_call: TRBJ2-1; v_call: TRBV7-3; cdr3_aa: CASSTTSLSSYNEQFF
j_call: TRBJ2-3; v_call: TRBV27; cdr3_aa: CASSSRGMGRGGGTDTQYF
j_call: TRBJ1-1; v_call: TRBV6-1; cdr3_aa: CASRKDRENAEAFF
j_call: TRBJ2-1; v_call: TRBV15; cdr3_aa: CATSRELAGGAEQFF
j_call: TRBJ1-5; v_call: TRBV15; cdr3_aa: CATSLGTGDRNQPQHF
j_call: TRBJ1-2; v_call: TRBV6-1; cdr3_aa: CASAAGGGGYGYTF
j_call: TRBJ1-3; v_call: TRBV4-2; cdr3_aa: CASSQAQGVGNTIYF
j_call: TRBJ2-1; v_call: TRBV9; cdr3_aa: CASSVASVGLTYNEQFF
j_call: TRBJ2-5; v_call: TRBV28; cdr3_aa: CASSFGDGQETQYF
j_call: TRBJ2-3; v_call: TRBV5-1; cdr3_aa: CASRGQGGTDTQYF
j_call: TRBJ1-1; v_call: TRBV20-1; cdr3_aa: CSALGGSLVGF
j_call: TRBJ2-3; v_call: TRBV5-4; cdr3_aa: CASSPLPSTSTDTQYF
j_call: TRBJ1-2; v_call: TRBV2; cdr3_aa: CASISGVGYTF
j_call: TRBJ1-4; v_call: TRBV28; cdr3_aa: CASTTPGTEKLFF
j_call: TRBJ2-1; v_call: TRBV7-9; cdr3_aa: CASSPQSLNEQFF
j_call: TRBJ1-1; v_call: TRBV5-5; cdr3_aa: CASSQEVRSTEAFF
j_call: TRBJ1-5; v_call: TRBV30; cdr3_aa: CAWSRAGDQPQHF
j_call: TRBJ2-7; v_call: TRBV2; cdr3_aa: CASSRDRGKWEQYF
j_call: TRBJ1-2; v_call: TRBV6-1; cdr3_aa: CASSEGHILNYGYTF
j_call: TRBJ2-5; v_call: TRBV2; cdr3_aa: CASKYQETQYF
j_call: TRBJ2-7; v_call: TRBV27; cdr3_aa: CASSFWDRLYEQYF
j_call: TRBJ1-2; v_call: TRBV4-1; cdr3_aa: CASSRKGVGGDYGYTF
j_call: TRBJ1-1; v_call: TRBV10-3; cdr3_aa: CATGRDTEAFF
j_call: TRBJ1-3; v_call: TRBV7-8; cdr3_aa: CASSNDRGGGNTIYF
j_call: TRBJ2-2; v_call: TRBV6-1; cdr3_aa: CASGTQPNTGELFF
j_call: TRBJ2-5; v_call: TRBV15; cdr3_aa: CATTGGSETQYF
j_call: TRBJ2-7; v_call: TRBV6-5; cdr3_aa: CASSSGTGCFSYEQHF
j_call: TRBJ1-3; v_call: TRBV28; cdr3_aa: CASSPPGRISGNTIYF
j_call: TRBJ1-1; v_call: TRBV10-2; cdr3_aa: CASGTGLEAFF
j_call: TRBJ2-6; v_call: TRBV14; cdr3_aa: CASSAASGANVLTF
j_call: TRBJ2-7; v_call: TRBV4-1; cdr3_aa: CASSQVLSGRFDEQYF
j_call: TRBJ1-1; v_call: TRBV7-9; cdr3_aa: CASSLGAVMNTEAFF
j_call: TRBJ1-4; v_call: TRBV19; cdr3_aa: CASSIEGSRNEKLFF
j_call: TRBJ1-1; v_call: TRBV28; cdr3_aa: CASSPGQKTEAFF
j_call: TRBJ1-4; v_call: TRBV30; cdr3_aa: CAWKLEGGGNEKLFF
j_call: TRBJ2-7; v_call: TRBV1; cdr3_aa: CTSSQADRSNRQKTPDEQYF
j_call: TRBJ1-2; v_call: TRBV7-2; cdr3_aa: CASSLPSRVYGYTF
j_call: TRBJ1-1; v_call: TRBV19; cdr3_aa: CASSRREGNTEAFF
j_call: TRBJ2-2; v_call: TRBV10-2; cdr3_aa: CASSPRGAKSTGELFF
j_call: TRBJ2-7; v_call: TRBV7-3; cdr3_aa: CASSLGPSGLQYF
j_call: TRBJ2-5; v_call: TRBV6-6; cdr3_aa: CASRGRETQYF
j_call: TRBJ1-3; v_call: TRBV30; cdr3_aa: CAWSVIVGAYSGNTIYF
j_call: TRBJ1-2; v_call: TRBV14; cdr3_aa: CASSQDWQGADGYTF
j_call: TRBJ2-5; v_call: TRBV11-2; cdr3_aa: CASSSLTDSKETQYF
j_call: TRBJ2-1; v_call: TRBV5-1; cdr3_aa: CASSSQQNEQFF